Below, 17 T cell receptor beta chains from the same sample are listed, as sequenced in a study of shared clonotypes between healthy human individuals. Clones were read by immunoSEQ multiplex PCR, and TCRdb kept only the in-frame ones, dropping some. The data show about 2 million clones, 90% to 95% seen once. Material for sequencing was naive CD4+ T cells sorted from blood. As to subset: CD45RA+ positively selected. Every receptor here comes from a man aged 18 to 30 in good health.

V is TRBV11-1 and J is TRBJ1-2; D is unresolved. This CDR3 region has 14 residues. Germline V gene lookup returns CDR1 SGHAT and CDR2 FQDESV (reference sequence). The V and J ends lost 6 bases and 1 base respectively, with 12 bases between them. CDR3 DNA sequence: TGTGCCAGCAGTGGAACGACCCTTAACTATGGCTACACCTTC. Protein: CASSGTTLNYGYTF.

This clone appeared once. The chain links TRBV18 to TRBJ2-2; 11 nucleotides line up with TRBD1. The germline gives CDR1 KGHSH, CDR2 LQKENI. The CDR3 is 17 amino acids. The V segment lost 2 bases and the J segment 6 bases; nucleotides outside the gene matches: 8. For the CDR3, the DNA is TGTGCCAGCTCACCAAGGACAGGGGGCGAATTTGCCGGGGAGCTGTTTTTT. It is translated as CASSPRTGGEFAGELFF. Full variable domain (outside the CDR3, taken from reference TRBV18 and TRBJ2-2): NAGVMQNPRHLVRRRGQEARLRCSPMKGHSHVYWYRQLPEEGLKFMVYLQKENIIDESGMPKERFSAEFPKEGPSILRIQQVVRGDSAAYFCASSPRTGGEFAGELFFGEGSRLTVL.

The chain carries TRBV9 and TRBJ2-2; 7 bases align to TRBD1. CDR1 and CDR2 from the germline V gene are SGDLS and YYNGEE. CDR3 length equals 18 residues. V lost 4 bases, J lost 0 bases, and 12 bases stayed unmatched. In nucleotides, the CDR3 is TGTGCCAGCAGCCCTAGGGGTGGGACAGCGGCGAACACCGGGGAGCTGTTTTTT. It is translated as CASSPRGGTAANTGELFF.

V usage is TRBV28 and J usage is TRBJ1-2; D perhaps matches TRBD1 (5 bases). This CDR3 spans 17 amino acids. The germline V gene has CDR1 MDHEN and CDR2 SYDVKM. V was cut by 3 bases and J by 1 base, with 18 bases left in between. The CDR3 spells CASSLGSGTLYNYGYTF. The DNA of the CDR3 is TGTGCCAGCAGTTTGGGGAGCGGGACGTTGTATAACTATGGCTACACCTTC.

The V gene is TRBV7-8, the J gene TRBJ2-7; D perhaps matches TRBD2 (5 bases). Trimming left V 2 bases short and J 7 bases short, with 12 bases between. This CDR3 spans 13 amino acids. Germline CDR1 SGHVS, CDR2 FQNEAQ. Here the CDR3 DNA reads TGTGCCAGCAGCTTACGAGCGGAGCGAGAGCAGTACTTC. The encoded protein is CASSLRAEREQYF.

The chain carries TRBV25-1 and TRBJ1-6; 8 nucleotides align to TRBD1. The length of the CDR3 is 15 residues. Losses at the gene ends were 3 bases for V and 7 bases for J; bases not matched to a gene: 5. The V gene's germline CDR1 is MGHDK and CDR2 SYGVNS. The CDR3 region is CASSDTGGMNSPLHF. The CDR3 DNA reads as TGTGCCAGCAGTGATACAGGGGGAATGAATTCACCCCTCCACTTT.

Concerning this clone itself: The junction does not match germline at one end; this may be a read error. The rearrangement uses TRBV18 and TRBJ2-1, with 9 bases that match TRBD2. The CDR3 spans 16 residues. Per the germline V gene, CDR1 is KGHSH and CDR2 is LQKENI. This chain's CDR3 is CASSPSQRGAYNEPFF. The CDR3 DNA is TGTGCCAGCTCACCATCCCAGCGGGGGGCCTACAATGAGCCGTTCTTC.

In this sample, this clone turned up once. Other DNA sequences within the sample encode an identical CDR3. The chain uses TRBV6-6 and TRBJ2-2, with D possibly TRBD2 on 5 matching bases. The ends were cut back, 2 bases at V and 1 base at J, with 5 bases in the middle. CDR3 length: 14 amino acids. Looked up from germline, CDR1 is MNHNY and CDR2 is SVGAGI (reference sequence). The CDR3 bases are TGTGCCAGCAGTTACGGAGGGAACACCGGGGAGCTGTTTTTT. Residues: CASSYGGNTGELFF.

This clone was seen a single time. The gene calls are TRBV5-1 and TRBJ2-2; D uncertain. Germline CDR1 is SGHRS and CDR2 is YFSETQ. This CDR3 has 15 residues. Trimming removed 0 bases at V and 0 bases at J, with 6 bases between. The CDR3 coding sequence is TGCGCCAGCAGCTTGGATCAGGCGAACACCGGGGAGCTGTTTTTT. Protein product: CASSLDQANTGELFF.

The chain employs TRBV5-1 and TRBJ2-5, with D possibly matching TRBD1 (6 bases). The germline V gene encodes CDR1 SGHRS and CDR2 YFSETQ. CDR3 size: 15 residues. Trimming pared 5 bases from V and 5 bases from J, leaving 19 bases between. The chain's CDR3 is CASSDLWGRGETQYF. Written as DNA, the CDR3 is TGCGCCAGCAGTGACCTATGGGGGCGCGGGGAGACCCAGTACTTC.

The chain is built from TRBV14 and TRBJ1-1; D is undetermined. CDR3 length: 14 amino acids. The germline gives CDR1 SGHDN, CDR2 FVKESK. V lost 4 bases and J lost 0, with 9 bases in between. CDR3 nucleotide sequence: TGTGCCAGCAGCCGCGCCCAACTGAACACTGAAGCTTTCTTT. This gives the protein CASSRAQLNTEAFF.

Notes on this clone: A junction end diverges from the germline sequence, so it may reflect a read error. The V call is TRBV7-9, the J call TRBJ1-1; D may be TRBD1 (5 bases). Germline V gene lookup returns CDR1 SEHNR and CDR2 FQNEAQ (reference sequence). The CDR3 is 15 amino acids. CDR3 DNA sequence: TGTGCCAGCAGCTTACGAGGGGCTTGGAACTCTGAAGCTTTCTTT. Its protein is CASSLRGAWNSEAFF.

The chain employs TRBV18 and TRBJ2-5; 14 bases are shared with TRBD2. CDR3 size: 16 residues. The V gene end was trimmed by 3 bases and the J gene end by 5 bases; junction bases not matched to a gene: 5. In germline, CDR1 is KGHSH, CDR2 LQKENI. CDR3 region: CASSPRLAGGLETQYF. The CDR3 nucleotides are TGTGCCAGCTCACCGCGACTAGCGGGGGGGCTGGAGACCCAGTACTTC.

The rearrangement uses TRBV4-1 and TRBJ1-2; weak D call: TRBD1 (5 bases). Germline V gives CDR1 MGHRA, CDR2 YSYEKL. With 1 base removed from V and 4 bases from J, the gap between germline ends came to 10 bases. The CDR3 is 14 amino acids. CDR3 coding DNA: TGCGCCAGCAGCCAAGGCAGGGTGGGCTATGGCTACACCTTC. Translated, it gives CASSQGRVGYGYTF.

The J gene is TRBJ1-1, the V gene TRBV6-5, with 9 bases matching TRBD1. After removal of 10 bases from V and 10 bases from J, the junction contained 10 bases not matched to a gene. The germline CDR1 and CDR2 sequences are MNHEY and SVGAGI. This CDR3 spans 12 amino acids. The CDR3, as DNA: TGTGCCATAGGACAGGGGTTTGGTGGAGCTTTCTTT. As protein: CAIGQGFGGAFF.

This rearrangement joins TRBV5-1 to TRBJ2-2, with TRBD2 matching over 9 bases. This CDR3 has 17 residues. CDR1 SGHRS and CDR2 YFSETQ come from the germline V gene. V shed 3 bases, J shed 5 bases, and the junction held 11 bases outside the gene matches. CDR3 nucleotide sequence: TGCGCCAGCAGCTCGGCCTCGGGACTAGCTGGTACCGGGGAGCTGTTTTTT. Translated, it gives CASSSASGLAGTGELFF.

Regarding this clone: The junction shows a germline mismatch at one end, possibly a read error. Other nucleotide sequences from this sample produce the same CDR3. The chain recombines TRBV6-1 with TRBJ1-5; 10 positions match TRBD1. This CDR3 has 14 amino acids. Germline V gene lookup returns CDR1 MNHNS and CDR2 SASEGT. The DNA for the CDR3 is TGTGCCAGCAGTGCGACAGGGGGCAACCAGCCCCAGCATTTT. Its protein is CASSATGGNQPQHF.